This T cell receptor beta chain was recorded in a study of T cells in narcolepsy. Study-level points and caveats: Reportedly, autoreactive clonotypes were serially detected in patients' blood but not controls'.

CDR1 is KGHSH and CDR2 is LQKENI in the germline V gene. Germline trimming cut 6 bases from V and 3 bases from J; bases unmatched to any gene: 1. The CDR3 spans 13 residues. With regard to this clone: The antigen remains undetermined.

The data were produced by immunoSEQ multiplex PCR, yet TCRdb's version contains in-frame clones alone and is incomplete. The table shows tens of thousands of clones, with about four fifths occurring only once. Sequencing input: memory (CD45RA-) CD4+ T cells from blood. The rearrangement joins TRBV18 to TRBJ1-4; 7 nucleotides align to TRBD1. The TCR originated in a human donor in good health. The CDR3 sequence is CASSQGANEKLFF. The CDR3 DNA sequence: TGTGCCAGCTCTCAGGGGGCTAATGAAAAACTGTTTTTT.